The 11 T cell receptor beta chains presented below share a single source sample, sequenced in a study of beta chain features in type 1 diabetes. cDNA synthesis used the whole RNA isolate, giving expressed TCRB sequences. Only in-frame clones appear in the TCRdb table, and some are missing; sequencing was by immunoSEQ multiplex PCR. The repertoire holds under 400,000 clones, with less than 15% as singletons. Input material: central memory CD4+ T cells from blood. Source of these receptors: a man aged 30 to 39 in good health.

The sample holds a few counts of this clone. The chain is built from TRBV6-5 and TRBJ2-7; 10 bases line up with TRBD2. The V and J ends lost 6 bases and 4 bases, in that order; junction bases with no gene match: 3. Germline V gene lookup returns CDR1 MNHEY and CDR2 SVGAGI. CDR3 length: 13 residues. Written as DNA, the CDR3 is TGTGCCAGCAGAAAGCGGGAGGGGTACGAGCAGTACGTC. This gives the protein CASRKREGYEQYV.

V and J are TRBV27 and TRBJ2-5; D gene uncertain. Germline V gives CDR1 MNHEY, CDR2 SMNVEV (reference sequence). Trimming cost V 6 bases and J 0 bases, with 11 bases left between them. CDR3 length: 14 amino acids. CDR3 sequence reads: CASSLVGYQETQYF. In DNA form, the CDR3 reads TGTGCCAGCAGCCTTGTCGGGTACCAAGAGACCCAGTACTTC.

A few counts support this clone. The chain links TRBV18 to TRBJ2-2; 7 nucleotides line up with TRBD1. Germline V gives CDR1 KGHSH, CDR2 LQKENI. This CDR3 has 15 residues. The junction had 2 bases not matched to a gene; V was cut back by 1 base and J by 3 bases. The CDR3 region is CASSPQGADTGELFF. CDR3 coding DNA: TGTGCCAGCTCACCACAGGGGGCGGACACCGGGGAGCTGTTTTTT.

This clone was detected a few times. The chain joins TRBV19 to TRBJ1-1; maybe TRBD1 (5 bases). The CDR3 length is 15 residues. Trimming removed 3 bases from V and 5 bases from J, with 16 bases in between. Germline V CDR1 and CDR2: LNHDA, SQIVND (reference sequence). CDR3 amino acids: CASSIAGRGGTEAFF. The DNA of the CDR3 is TGTGCCAGTAGTATTGCGGGACGGGGCGGGACTGAAGCTTTCTTT. Filled out from reference TRBV19 and TRBJ1-1, the complete variable domain reads DGGITQSPKYLFRKEGQNVTLSCEQNLNHDAMYWYRQDPGQGLRLIYYSQIVNDFQKGDIAEGYSVSREKKESFPLTVTSAQKNPTAFYLCASSIAGRGGTEAFFGQGTRLTVV.

The V and J genes are TRBV6-5 and TRBJ2-7; 7 bases agree with TRBD1. CDR1 MNHEY and CDR2 SVGAGI come from the germline V gene. The CDR3 has 12 residues. V gave up 5 bases and J gave up 4 bases; unmatched junction bases: 2. CDR3 sequence reads: CASSEQGYEQYF. DNA of the CDR3: TGTGCCAGCAGTGAACAGGGGTACGAGCAGTACTTC.

The genes are TRBV7-9 and TRBJ2-3, with 7 bases lining up with TRBD1. The length of the CDR3 is 15 residues. V shed 5 bases and J 2 bases; nucleotides not matched to a gene: 7. Germline CDR1 reads SEHNR; CDR2 reads FQNEAQ (reference sequence). The CDR3 spells CASSPDRVHTDTQYF. As DNA, the CDR3 is TGTGCCAGCAGCCCCGACAGGGTTCACACAGATACGCAGTATTTT.

V usage is TRBV7-3 and J usage is TRBJ1-2; TRBD1 aligns across 7 bases. With 5 bases clipped from V and 3 bases from J, the junction kept 6 bases outside the gene matches. CDR1 and CDR2 from the germline V gene are SGHTA and FQGTGA. The CDR3 has 14 residues. The CDR3 DNA reads as TGTGCCAGCAGCCATGGACAGGAATACTATGGCTACACCTTC. It translates to CASSHGQEYYGYTF.

The V call is TRBV6-5, the J call TRBJ2-3; no reliable D call. Between the trimmed V and J ends, which lost 6 bases and 5 bases, there was a span of 18 bases. The CDR3 is 15 residues long. Germline V lookup: CDR1 MNHEY, CDR2 SVGAGI. Here the CDR3 reads CASRKGGVLQDTQYF. The CDR3 DNA sequence: TGTGCCAGCAGGAAGGGTGGGGTACTCCAAGATACGCAGTATTTT.

This clone was observed a few times. This chain uses TRBV4-1 with TRBJ2-3; 9 nucleotides match TRBD1. Germline CDR1 MGHRA, CDR2 YSYEKL. V was pared by 4 bases and J by 4 bases, with 6 bases of the junction left unmatched. CDR3 length equals 15 residues. Here the CDR3 reads CASSPGQGFSDTQYF. The CDR3 coding sequence is TGCGCCAGCAGCCCTGGACAGGGGTTTTCAGATACGCAGTATTTT.

This clone has more than one count but fewer than ten. The chain couples TRBV11-2 to TRBJ2-3, with D perhaps matching TRBD1 or TRBD2 (6 bases each). Deletions cut 1 base from V and 4 bases from J, with 12 bases between. The CDR3 runs to 15 residues. CDR1 SGHAT and CDR2 FQNNGV come from the germline V gene. DNA for the CDR3: TGTGCCAGCAGCTTAGCGGGGGCCGGGGCAGATACGCAGTATTTT. Translation gives CASSLAGAGADTQYF. Drawing the rest from reference TRBV11-2 and TRBJ2-3, the complete variable domain is EAGVAQSPRYKIIEKRQSVAFWCNPISGHATLYWYQQILGQGPKLLIQFQNNGVVDDSQLPKDRFSAERLKGVDSTLKIQPAKLEDSAVYLCASSLAGAGADTQYFGPGTRLTVL.

This clone has only a few counts. The V gene is TRBV11-3, the J gene TRBJ2-1; 9 positions match TRBD2. J lost 7 bases, V lost 5 bases, and 12 bases had no gene match. This CDR3 has 16 residues. From germline, CDR1 is SGHNT and CDR2 YENEEA. CDR3 region: CASSRSAGGGANEQFF. The CDR3 nucleotides read TGTGCCAGCAGCCGCTCCGCCGGCGGGGGGGCAAATGAGCAGTTCTTC.